This T cell receptor beta chain was documented in a study of T cells after yellow fever vaccination. Study-wide results and limits: Abundant clonotypes from the bulk population could get into FACS-sorted repertoires as contaminants.

Germline V gene lookup returns CDR1 SGHTA and CDR2 FQGTGA. The CDR3 spans 15 residues. V lost 4 bases and J 2 bases, leaving 12 bases between the germline ends. TCRdb re-derived calls from the 5' RACE reads in MiXCR, one entry per CDR3 protein. The table has around 340,000 distinct CDR3 sequences, under 15% seen once. To note about this clonotype: Its antigen is as yet unknown.

This sequence was found in a man between 18 and 29 years old who received the YFV17D yellow fever vaccine. The starting material was CD4+ T cells sorted from PBMCs, obtained 15 days after the yellow fever booster vaccination. The rearrangement joins TRBV7-3 to TRBJ2-1, with D maybe TRBD1 (5 bases). CDR3 nucleotide sequence: TGTGCCAGCAGCTCACAGGCAGGGACCTACAATGAGCAGTTCTTC. Translating gives CASSSQAGTYNEQFF.